This T cell receptor (beta chain) was identified in a study of blood T cell repertoires in COVID-19 (dated by TCRdb to the early 2020s). Some background on the complete study: Collaborator samples came from the United States, Italy and Spain and covered acute and convalescent phases of COVID-19. Subjects who had been exposed to COVID-19, were actively infected with it, or had recovered from it provided the deeply sampled blood TCRbeta repertoires that made up the dataset. Nearly every sample came with metadata listing a de-identified subject ID, COVID-19 status, age in years and sex. The prospective study material was composed of cDNA or gDNA derived from T cells, B-cell-depleted T cells, or PBMCs. Samples came from the ongoing ImmuneRACE study (first 160 participants) plus 1,254 subjects from 6 global collaborators. Where HLA class I and class II types were available, the types were taken from metadata supplied by the sample provider, not from assay-based typing. The repertoires were released in a freely available public database intended as a resource for research on the immune response to SARS-CoV-2.

Measured from the cysteine to the phenylalanine, the CDR3 is 14 residues long. Only the CDR3 portion is preserved as DNA: 42 bases, with reading frame beginning at the first base. Relative to germline, V is 4 bases shorter and J is 1 base shorter, with 10 bases between their ends. Per the germline V gene (reference sequence), SEHNR is the CDR1 and FQNEAQ is the CDR2. With regard to this clone: The antigen it binds to is not known. Base quality data are lacking; no much larger clone is found one base away.

Collaborating institutions collected whole blood in K2EDTA tubes following their own protocols. For TCRbeta analysis, collaborators shipped samples as frozen whole blood, isolated PBMCs, or DNA extracted from either of those sample types. Beyond this particular receptor, the publication reports: The amount of clinical and demographic metadata varied by source and participant and was provided uncurated.

The immunoSEQ Assay, a bias-controlled multiplex PCR, was used to amplify TCRbeta CDR3 regions from genomic DNA. In the paper's pipeline: Nucleated cell counts per sample were estimated from amplification of reference gene primers within the assay. To quantify the absolute abundance of each unique TCRbeta CDR3 rearrangement, sequence reads were collapsed and filtered. For each sample, productive Simpson clonality was calculated as the square root of Simpson's diversity index over productive rearrangements. TCRdb mirrors the immuneACCESS table, restricted to in-frame sequences. Some clones are absent from its copies; in checked studies, under half trace to an unresolved V gene, and the reason for the others is unknown. The D gene and trimming were derived from the DNA, and the V and J assignments and clone size from that table. Present in this sample are 100,000 to 150,000 clones, around 81% of which were seen just once. Jointly, the top ten make up roughly 10% of the sample.

Sequenced sample: peripheral blood. The sequence joins TRBV7-9 to TRBJ1-2, with the D gene call left open. The clonotype comes from a man in his 60s with acute or convalescent COVID-19. This receptor has the CDR3 CASSSTQYNYGYTF. The DNA sequence follows: TGTGCCAGCAGCTCCACGCAGTATAACTATGGCTACACCTTC.